What follows is one TCR beta chain and its context. This clonotype was found many times. This receptor's antigen is unknown. No much larger clone exists at a distance of one base, and base qualities are not known. This entry belongs to a study of blood T cells in healthy people across ages (dated by TCRdb to 2014 to 2015). Study-wide context: Template switching captured roughly one uniquely barcoded TCR beta cDNA molecule per two T cells in model experiments. The study measured age-related changes in TCR beta repertoire diversity using deep sequencing normalized with unique cDNA molecular identifiers. Four age groups were formed from the donors: young (average 16 years), middle-aged (around 37), aged (around 62) and long-lived (about 80). To avoid experimental bias, donors of different ages were distributed randomly across sequencing lanes. Using the same blood draw, the study looked at two additional independent replicas of 1 million unique cDNA reads for two donors, one aged 18 to 30 and the other aged 80 or older. Findings and caveats that apply to the study as a whole: Estimates of total diversity from one million sequenced T cells were regarded as lower bounds and underestimates. As age increased, observed TCR beta diversity per million T cells dropped in a roughly linear way, and a significant reduction was already evident by age 40. Because the CMV infection status of the donors was unknown, age-related changes in expanded clonotypes may potentially have been confounded. Compared with the aged group, more naive CD4+ T cells, fewer expanded clones and increased TCR diversity were shown by the long-lived group, suggesting age selection. Bulk unsorted PBMC profiling prevented conclusive comparison of naive and antigen-experienced compartments. There was a strong correlation between observed TCR beta diversity and the percentage of naive T cells measured by flow cytometry.

Donors were 35 to 40 systemically healthy Caucasian individuals from Russia aged 6 to 90 years. Around 10 milliliters of peripheral blood were collected from each donor into EDTA-treated Vacutainer tubes. Ficoll-Paque density-gradient centrifugation was used to isolate PBMCs, with at least 7 million per sample. Trizol reagent was used to extract total RNA from PBMCs, with at least 6 micrograms per sample. For every donor, flow cytometry on a PBMC aliquot measured the percentage of naive CD45RAhigh/CD27high T cells. From a lookup of the germline V gene, CDR1 and CDR2 are ENHRY and SYGVKD. Between the V and J ends, shortened by 4 bases and 8 bases respectively, the junction contains 6 bases. CDR3 length: 11 amino acids, cysteine to phenylalanine. The only DNA kept is the CDR3, 33 bases in frame from the first base. Library method: 5' RACE. The reads were generated on an Illumina HiSeq 2500. A second PCR of roughly 7 to 11 cycles was performed with a sample-barcoded 5' primer and a J-beta primer mix. A template-switch 5' adaptor carrying 12 random nucleotides introduced a unique molecular identifier onto each TCR beta cDNA molecule. Each sample yielded at least 3 million CDR3-containing paired-end reads. First-strand cDNA was synthesized from all RNA with the Mint cDNA synthesis kit, primed by a TRBC-specific oligonucleotide. After uracil-DNA glycosylase treatment, a first 18-cycle PCR used universal primers M1SS and BC2_uni_R on all cDNA. The authors' pipeline ran thus. For normalization, 1 million high-quality reads, each with a distinct molecular identifier, were randomly selected from each sample. Instead of being binned into consensus sequences, reads that shared molecular identifiers were thrown out. MiTCR, set to a Q25 quality threshold and the strictest error-elimination algorithm, was used for CDR3 identification, clonotype clustering and error correction. A nonparametric unseen species model with Euler transformation was used to estimate lower-bound total TCR beta diversity. TCRdb trimmed the raw reads at Q25, called clones with MiXCR and kept productive beta chains. Duplicate CDR3 protein sequences are folded into a single record with the most common DNA and genes. Clone size and V and J calls follow TCRdb, not the original study. This sample has around 1,000,000 distinct CDR3 sequences in its table, and 35% to 45% of those were observed once. The leading ten clones occupy about an eighth of the sample.

The sequenced material came from blood. The chain couples TRBV10-3 to TRBJ2-1; TRBD1 is possibly the D segment (5 matching bases). This sequence was found in a man younger than 35 in good health. The CDR3: CAISGTHEQFF. The sequenced DNA is TGTGCCATCAGTGGGACACATGAGCAGTTCTTC.